This T cell receptor beta chain originates from a study of CD8+ T cells in alopecia areata. Points on this clone: Its antigen is currently unknown.

The CDR3 contains 17 residues. Germline values: CDR1 SQVTM, CDR2 ANQGSEA. V shed 7 bases and J shed 5 bases, with 29 bases lying between them. PBMCs provided sorted CD4+ and CD8+ T cells. Whole-study results and caveats: Relative to mice, TCR sharing across patients was less clear, a difference possibly HLA-related. Higher clonality than in normal scalp was seen in lesional scalp, especially alopecia totalis/universalis.

Sequencing relied on a cDNA template that was reverse transcribed from extracted RNA. This table comes from immunoSEQ multiplex PCR, and its TCRdb copy is limited to in-frame clones, with some not included. Among roughly 120,000 clones listed, about 61% were seen once. Sequenced input: CD4+ T cells sorted from blood. The TCR originated in a human donor in good health. The chain joins TRBV29-1 to TRBJ1-1; tentative D call: TRBD1 (6 bases). CDR3 in amino acids: CSARPGGGAISRTEAFF. The CDR3 region has the DNA TGCAGCGCGCGACCTGGGGGGGGCGCGATATCGAGGACTGAAGCTTTCTTT.